This TCR beta chain is drawn from a study of Ad26.COV2.S vaccination and SARS-CoV-2 variants. The overall study: Vaccine-arm donor from the placebo-controlled COV1001 Ad26.COV2.S trial. Notes on the study in general: Considerable breadth of spike-specific CD8+ and CD4+ T cell responses has reportedly been documented following vaccination. TCR breadth and depth estimates may have understated total T cell responses.

This clone was seen a handful of times. The antigen remains unidentified. The treatment was: approximately 18 received Ad26.COV2.S at low or high dose, single or two shots; about five received placebo; per-sample allocation not given. All samples were drawn on day 63, counting from the first vaccine or placebo injection. A Boston donor was an adult aged 18-55 years. The table came from immunoSEQ multiplex PCR; TCRdb's copy has only in-frame clones and leaves some out. The sample lists about 400,000 clones; approximately 90% were seen once. The CDR3 is 14 amino acids. Deletions cut 0 bases from V and 6 bases from J, with 10 bases between. Per germline, CDR1 SGDLS and CDR2 YYNGEE.

This chain joins TRBV9 and TRBJ2-1; tentative D call: TRBD2 (6 bases). The sequences come from peripheral blood, collected in a trial of Ad26.COV2.S vaccine versus placebo. The clonotype originates from a person between 18 and 65 years old who received the Ad26.COV2.S COVID-19 vaccine or a placebo. In DNA form, the CDR3 reads TGTGCCAGCAGCGTAGCGGGAGCCCTCAATGAGCAGTTCTTC. This translates into CASSVAGALNEQFF. Full variable domain (rest looked up from reference TRBV9 and TRBJ2-1): DSGVTQTPKHLITATGQRVTLRCSPRSGDLSVYWYQQSLDQGLQFLIQYYNGEERAKGNILERFSAQQFPDLHSELNLSSLELGDSALYFCASSVAGALNEQFFGPGTRLTVL.